This T cell receptor (beta chain) was sequenced during a study of cytomegalovirus exposure and HLA in healthy donors. The PCR used 60 Vbeta and 13 Jbeta primers. The data were produced by immunoSEQ multiplex PCR, yet TCRdb's version contains in-frame clones alone and is incomplete. The sample has 150,000 to 200,000 clones; over 65% are singletons. This CDR3 has 15 amino acids. V dropped 3 bases and J dropped 7 bases, with 18 bases sitting between them. Germline V gene data show CDR1 as KGHSH and CDR2 as LQKENI. In nominal health when sampled, donors likely had unrecorded immune exposures nonetheless. Study-wide results and limits: Earlier analysis looked at TCR beta V segments, and most were productive about 90% or about 30% of the time. Most sequenced TCRs were rare (though some public TCRs occurred in many donors). One later analysis reportedly identified an Asian-associated ancestry cluster that showed fewer N-insertions than the approximately 700-donor mean.

This clone turned up a few times. Its antigen is undetermined. Sequencing used PBMCs. The TCR comes from a man between 18 and 29 years old in good health and CMV-seropositive. V usage is TRBV18 and J usage is TRBJ1-2; D possibly corresponds to TRBD1 (6 bases). The CDR3 bases are TGTGCCAGCTCACCCGACAGGTCCCCCGGGTTTGGCTACACCTTC. This translates into CASSPDRSPGFGYTF.